Below are 28 T cell receptor beta chains sequenced from a single sample in a study of T cell repertoires in cytomegalovirus infection. Antigens of these TCRs are unknown. TCRdb reprocessed the reads with MiXCR, giving one entry per CDR3 protein. The repertoire holds 600,000 to 700,000 distinct CDR3 sequences, with roughly 33% as singletons. The starting material was cultured PBMCs, obtained from culture after CMV antigen stimulation. These receptors came from a human donor in good health (CMV status not recorded). Some clones in this sample may be carry-over from other donors' samples.

The rearrangement uses TRBV11-2 and TRBJ2-7; D unresolved. The CDR3 totals 15 residues. In germline, CDR1 is SGHAT, CDR2 FQNNGV. Trimming removed 0 bases at V and 2 bases at J, with 11 bases between. CDR3 amino acids: CASSLEVTAAYEQYF. The CDR3 DNA follows: TGTGCCAGCAGCTTAGAAGTTACTGCAGCCTACGAGCAGTACTTC. Filled out from reference TRBV11-2 and TRBJ2-7, the complete variable domain reads EAGVAQSPRYKIIEKRQSVAFWCNPISGHATLYWYQQILGQGPKLLIQFQNNGVVDDSQLPKDRFSAERLKGVDSTLKIQPAKLEDSAVYLCASSLEVTAAYEQYFGPGTRLTVT.

The chain joins TRBV15 to TRBJ2-3, with D perhaps matching TRBD1 (5 bases). CDR3 size: 13 residues. The germline V gene has CDR1 LNHNV and CDR2 YYDKDF (reference sequence). Trimming took 4 bases from V and 6 from J, leaving 11 bases between them. The CDR3 loop reads CATSMDTPDTQYF. For the CDR3, the DNA is TGTGCCACCAGCATGGACACACCGGATACGCAGTATTTT.

This clonotype was counted ten times or more. This chain connects TRBV19 to TRBJ2-3; TRBD2 might be the D (6 bases). From germline, CDR1 is LNHDA and CDR2 SQIVND (reference sequence). V lost 5 bases, J lost 1 base, and 10 bases lay in between. This CDR3 region has 14 residues. CDR3 sequence reads: CASSRRGGTDTQYF. In DNA form, the CDR3 reads TGTGCCAGTAGTCGCCGCGGGGGCACAGATACGCAGTATTTT.

This clonotype was seen only a few times. The CDR3 reads CASSLGAAQETQYF. The DNA for the CDR3 is TGTGCCAGCAGTTTAGGAGCCGCCCAAGAGACCCAGTACTTC. The J gene is TRBJ2-5, the V gene TRBV12-3 or TRBV12-4; the D is unclear. V lost 1 base to trimming and J lost 1 base, with 7 bases between them. This CDR3 comprises 14 residues.

The rearrangement links TRBV6-8 to TRBJ2-1; TRBD1 aligns across 11 bases. The CDR3 spans 16 residues. CDR1 and CDR2 from the germline V gene are MNHGY and SAAAGT. Trimming cost V 7 bases and J 1 base; bases outside gene matches: 6. The CDR3 protein is CASKPGTGGSYNEQFF. The CDR3 bases are TGTGCCAGCAAGCCCGGGACAGGGGGATCCTACAATGAGCAGTTCTTC.

This clonotype showed up just a few times. The J gene is TRBJ2-1, the V gene TRBV20-1, with 11 bases fitting TRBD2. Germline-derived CDR1 and CDR2 are DFQATT and SNEGSKA (reference sequence). There are 14 residues in the CDR3. Trimming removed 5 bases from V and 6 bases from J; junction bases left unmatched: 6. The CDR3 loop is CSADPGLAANEQFF. In DNA, the CDR3 is TGCAGTGCTGATCCGGGACTAGCGGCCAATGAGCAGTTCTTC.

The chain uses TRBV12-5 and TRBJ1-5, with D possibly matching TRBD1 (5 bases). The V end was cut by 4 bases, the J end by 2 bases, with 15 bases between. The CDR3 has 16 amino acids. CDR1 and CDR2 (germline): LGHNT, FRNRAP. CDR3: CASGWGGARGNQPQHF. CDR3 bases: TGTGCTAGTGGTTGGGGAGGGGCCCGTGGCAATCAGCCCCAGCATTTT.

This clonotype was detected a few times. The chain has TRBV28 and TRBJ2-3, with 12 bases that match TRBD1. The CDR3 length is 17 residues. CDR1 and CDR2 from the germline V gene are MDHEN and SYDVKM. Unmatched junction bases numbered 7, after V lost 1 base and J lost 5 bases. In nucleotides, the CDR3 is TGTGCCAGCAGTTTATTCTTGGGACAGGGGGCAGGAGATACGCAGTATTTT. As protein: CASSLFLGQGAGDTQYF.

This clonotype was observed a few times. This chain joins TRBV7-8 and TRBJ2-1, with D tentatively TRBD2 (7 bases). In germline, CDR1 is SGHVS, CDR2 FQNEAQ. V was pared by 5 bases and J by 8 bases, with 28 bases between. The CDR3 consists of 18 residues. As DNA, the CDR3 is TGTGCCAGCAGCCGCCTGACGGGGGGCTCGGGGGGAGGCGATGAGCAGTTCTTC. Translated, it gives CASSRLTGGSGGGDEQFF.

This clonotype was recorded a few times. The chain recombines TRBV19 with TRBJ1-2, with D tentatively TRBD1 (6 bases). The germline V and J ends were trimmed by 6 bases and 2 bases, with 16 bases remaining between them. In germline, CDR1 is LNHDA, CDR2 SQIVND (reference sequence). The CDR3 totals 15 residues. The CDR3: CASRNAGTLNYGYTF. The CDR3 DNA reads as TGTGCCAGTAGGAATGCCGGGACACTCAACTATGGCTACACCTTC.

The V call is TRBV28, the J call TRBJ2-3; 9 nucleotides line up with TRBD1. Trimming took 8 bases from V and 4 from J; bases not matched to a gene: 7. The CDR3 is made up of 14 amino acids. Germline lookup yields CDR1 MDHEN and CDR2 SYDVKM. The CDR3 loop reads CASVGTGRADTQYF. DNA for the CDR3: TGTGCCAGCGTGGGGACAGGGAGGGCAGATACGCAGTATTTT. Full variable domain (remainder filled in from reference TRBV28 and TRBJ2-3): DVKVTQSSRYLVKRTGEKVFLECVQDMDHENMFWYRQDPGLGLRLIYFSYDVKMKEKGDIPEGYSVSREKKERFSLILESASTNQTSMYLCASVGTGRADTQYFGPGTRLTVL.

This clonotype was observed at least ten times. CDR3 nucleotide sequence: TGTGCCAGCAGCTCCACCTGGGGTGGATCACCCCTCCACTTT. Translated: CASSSTWGGSPLHF. The V gene is TRBV7-2, the J gene TRBJ1-6; no firm D call. In germline, CDR1 is SGHTA, CDR2 FQGNSA. The CDR3 consists of 14 residues. Trimming shortened V by 4 bases and J by 10 bases, and 14 bases separated the two germline ends.

In its sample, this clonotype was seen once. This sequence joins TRBV20-1 and TRBJ2-5; 7 bases map to TRBD1. The CDR3 is 15 residues long. Per germline, CDR1 DFQATT and CDR2 SNEGSKA (reference sequence). Unmatched junction bases numbered 7, after V lost 0 bases and J lost 3 bases. The CDR3 nucleotides read TGCAGTGCTAGAGATCGAAGCAGGGGGAAAGAGACCCAGTACTTC. Translated: CSARDRSRGKETQYF.

This clonotype was detected only a few times. The genes are TRBV7-9 and TRBJ2-2; D is perhaps TRBD2 (7 bases). Germline CDR1 and CDR2: SEHNR and FQNEAQ (reference sequence). CDR3 size: 17 residues. Trimming pared 1 base from V and 1 base from J, leaving 13 bases between. CDR3 amino acids: CASSLGGGGRNTGELFF. As DNA, the CDR3 is TGTGCCAGCAGCTTAGGCGGCGGGGGCCGGAACACCGGGGAGCTGTTTTTT. The full variable domain, in which reference TRBV7-9 and TRBJ2-2 provide the parts outside the CDR3, is DTGVSQNPRHKITKRGQNVTFRCDPISEHNRLYWYRQTLGQGPEFLTYFQNEAQLEKSRLLSDRFSAERPKGSFSTLEIQRTEQGDSAMYLCASSLGGGGRNTGELFFGEGSRLTVL.

This clonotype was counted between two and nine times. V is TRBV4-1 and J is TRBJ1-6; D unresolved. CDR3 length: 15 amino acids. Germline CDR1 reads MGHRA; CDR2 reads YSYEKL. Trimming stripped 1 base from V and 8 bases from J, with 12 bases between. CDR3 loop: CASSQAEGSDSPLHF. The CDR3 DNA follows: TGCGCCAGCAGCCAAGCTGAGGGAAGTGATTCACCCCTCCACTTT.

The genes are TRBV2 and TRBJ2-3; D is ambiguous. Trimming removed 7 bases from V and 1 base from J, with 12 bases in between. Germline CDR1 SNHLY, CDR2 FYNNEI. The CDR3 runs to 14 residues. The CDR3 coding sequence is TGTGCCAGCAAGTCTCTCGCCGGCACAGATACGCAGTATTTT. Residues: CASKSLAGTDTQYF. Using reference TRBV2 and TRBJ2-3 for the parts outside the CDR3, the full variable domain is EPEVTQTPSHQVTQMGQEVILRCVPISNHLYFYWYRQILGQKVEFLVSFYNNEISEKSEIFDDQFSVERPDGSNFTLKIRSTKLEDSAMYFCASKSLAGTDTQYFGPGTRLTVL.

There are a few counts of this clonotype. The V call is TRBV10-3, the J call TRBJ2-3; 8 bases fit TRBD2. From germline, CDR1 is ENHRY and CDR2 SYGVKD. This CDR3 comprises 15 residues. The junction had 5 bases not matched to a gene; V was cut back by 6 bases and J by 0 bases. CDR3 sequence reads: CAISPGGGSTDTQYF. Written as DNA, the CDR3 is TGTGCCATCAGCCCCGGGGGGGGTAGCACAGATACGCAGTATTTT.

The CDR3 spells CASSPGGGRDEQYF. The CDR3 coding sequence is TGTGCCAGCAGCCCCGGGGGGGGCCGGGACGAGCAGTACTTC. The chain couples TRBV9 to TRBJ2-7, with 8 positions matching TRBD2. The CDR3 has 14 amino acids. Germline lookup yields CDR1 SGDLS and CDR2 YYNGEE. With V trimmed by 4 bases and J by 5 bases, 8 bases remained unmatched. The variable domain in full, with the rest retrieved from reference TRBV9 and TRBJ2-7, is DSGVTQTPKHLITATGQRVTLRCSPRSGDLSVYWYQQSLDQGLQFLIQYYNGEERAKGNILERFSAQQFPDLHSELNLSSLELGDSALYFCASSPGGGRDEQYFGPGTRLTVT.

There are many counts of this clonotype. This chain connects TRBV7-9 to TRBJ1-6, with 8 bases identical to TRBD1. Germline values: CDR1 SEHNR, CDR2 FQNEAQ (reference sequence). Trimming at V came to 5 bases and at J to 8 bases, leaving 8 bases not matched to a gene. The CDR3 consists of 15 residues. The CDR3 spells CASSLTTGDYSPLHF. The CDR3 DNA reads TGTGCCAGCAGCCTGACGACAGGGGACTATTCACCCCTCCACTTT.

The chain recombines TRBV2 with TRBJ1-5, with TRBD1 as a possible D gene (5 bases). CDR1 is SNHLY, CDR2 FYNNEI, per germline. V was clipped by 4 bases and J by 0 bases, with 10 bases between them. This CDR3 has 15 residues. This CDR3 reads CASSVIGDSNQPQHF. CDR3 nucleotide sequence: TGTGCCAGCAGTGTTATAGGGGATAGCAATCAGCCCCAGCATTTT. Combining the CDR3 with reference TRBV2 and TRBJ1-5 gives the whole variable domain EPEVTQTPSHQVTQMGQEVILRCVPISNHLYFYWYRQILGQKVEFLVSFYNNEISEKSEIFDDQFSVERPDGSNFTLKIRSTKLEDSAMYFCASSVIGDSNQPQHFGDGTRLSIL.

J is TRBJ1-2 and V is TRBV20-1, with TRBD1 identical over 7 bases. The CDR3 loop spans 15 amino acids. Per the germline V gene, CDR1 is DFQATT and CDR2 is SNEGSKA (reference sequence). Trimming cost V 3 bases and J 6 bases; bases outside gene matches: 13. The CDR3 region is CSASLLGQDHHGYTF. In nucleotides, the CDR3 is TGCAGTGCTAGCCTCCTCGGACAGGACCACCATGGCTACACCTTC.

The chain has TRBV10-2 and TRBJ1-5; no firm D call. This CDR3 comprises 14 residues. Trimming removed 7 bases from V and 0 bases from J, with 10 bases in between. CDR1 is WSHSY and CDR2 is SAAADI in the germline V gene. The CDR3 spells CASKGGGSNQPQHF. CDR3 coding DNA: TGCGCCAGCAAAGGCGGAGGTAGCAATCAGCCCCAGCATTTT.

This clonotype was seen only a few times. The chain couples TRBV28 to TRBJ1-3; a weak D match, TRBD1 (6 bases). Germline V gene data show CDR1 as MDHEN and CDR2 as SYDVKM. This CDR3 spans 14 amino acids. Trimming shortened V by 6 bases and J by 8 bases, and 17 bases separated the two germline ends. Here the CDR3 reads CASRGTIRTDTIYF. Written as DNA, the CDR3 is TGTGCCAGCAGGGGGACAATAAGGACCGACACCATATATTTT.

The rearrangement joins TRBV6-2 or TRBV6-3 to TRBJ2-7; 8 bases match TRBD2. With 4 bases clipped from V and 7 bases from J, the junction kept 6 bases outside the gene matches. Germline V gives CDR1 MNHEY, CDR2 SVGEGT. The CDR3 loop spans 13 amino acids. The DNA of the CDR3 is TGTGCCAGCAGTTCCGGACTAGCTTTTGAGCAGTACTTC. Translation: CASSSGLAFEQYF.

The chain has TRBV7-8 and TRBJ2-4; 13 bases are shared with TRBD2. This CDR3 comprises 17 residues. The J segment lost 5 bases and the V segment lost 5 bases, leaving 9 bases of the junction unmatched. Germline V gene sequence: CDR1 SGHVS, CDR2 FQNEAQ. The CDR3 nucleotides read TGTGCCAGCAGCCGACTAGCGGGGGGCACCTCCCAAAACATTCAGTACTTC. Its protein product is CASSRLAGGTSQNIQYF.

The rearrangement links TRBV20-1 to TRBJ1-6; D gene ambiguous. The CDR3 covers 20 residues. The V end lost 3 bases, the J end lost 0 bases, and 24 bases lay between the germline ends. Germline V gene lookup returns CDR1 DFQATT and CDR2 SNEGSKA (reference sequence). CDR3 DNA: TGCAGTGCTAGGGCAAGTAAAGGCATGAGAGAGAGCTCCTATAATTCACCCCTCCACTTT. Translating it yields CSARASKGMRESSYNSPLHF.

This clonotype showed up just a few times. The chain is built from TRBV6-1 and TRBJ1-2; tentative D call: TRBD1 (6 bases). The CDR3 totals 13 residues. The germline gives CDR1 MNHNS, CDR2 SASEGT. Trimming took off 4 bases at V and 8 bases at J, with 14 bases between the two ends. This CDR3 is CASSVDQGRGYTF. For the CDR3, the DNA is TGTGCCAGCAGTGTTGATCAGGGGAGGGGCTACACCTTC.

This clonotype was seen a few times. The chain has TRBV7-9 and TRBJ2-1; D uncertain. The germline CDR1 and CDR2 sequences are SEHNR and FQNEAQ (reference sequence). V lost 5 bases and J 5 bases, leaving 10 bases between the germline ends. The CDR3 has 13 residues. This CDR3 is CASSVRLDNEQFF. The CDR3 coding sequence is TGTGCCAGCAGCGTCCGACTTGACAATGAGCAGTTCTTC.